The entry below gives a single TCR beta chain sequence along with its context. Generated by immunoSEQ multiplex PCR, the TCRdb table keeps only in-frame clones and is missing some. This table holds approximately 440,000 clones, 90% found once. The study recruited people aged roughly 18 to 95 years across roughly 23 US areas. Either two negative PCRs, clearance, or symptom resolution qualified Cohort 3 donors as recovered. This sample was taken from a study of blood T cell repertoires in COVID-19. Study in general: The United States, Italy and Spain provided the acute and convalescent COVID-19 samples. T cells, B-cell-depleted T cells, or PBMCs provided the cDNA or gDNA that served as material.

Germline values: CDR1 SGHKS, CDR2 YYEKEE (reference sequence). The V end was cut by 2 bases, the J end by 5 bases, with 8 bases between. The CDR3 loop spans 12 amino acids. Sequencing input: PBMCs or T cells enriched from blood (not recorded which). The chain employs TRBV5-5 and TRBJ2-7; D gene uncertain. This clonotype originated in a man between 18 and 29 years old who had recovered from COVID-19. The CDR3 sequence: CASSLITDEQYF. CDR3 in DNA: TGTGCCAGCAGCTTAATAACAGACGAGCAGTACTTC.